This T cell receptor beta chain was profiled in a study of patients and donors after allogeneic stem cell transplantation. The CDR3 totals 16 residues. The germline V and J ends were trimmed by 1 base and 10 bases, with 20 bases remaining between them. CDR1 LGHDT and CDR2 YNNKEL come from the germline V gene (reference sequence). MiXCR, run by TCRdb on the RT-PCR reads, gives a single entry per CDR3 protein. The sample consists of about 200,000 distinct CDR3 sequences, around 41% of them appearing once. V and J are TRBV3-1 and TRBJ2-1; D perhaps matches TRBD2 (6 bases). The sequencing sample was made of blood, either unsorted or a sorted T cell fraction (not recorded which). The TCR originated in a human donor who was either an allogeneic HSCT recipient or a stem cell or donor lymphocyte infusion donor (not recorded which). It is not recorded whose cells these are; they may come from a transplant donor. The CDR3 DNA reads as TGTGCCAGCAGCCAAGGGGTTCAAGGATCGACTAGGGAGCAGTTCTTC. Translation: CASSQGVQGSTREQFF.